This T cell receptor beta chain appears in the sequencing data of a study of shared clonotypes between healthy human individuals (dated by TCRdb to about 2020). Broadly, across the study: Two women and three men aged 18 to 49 years were included in the cohort. For each donor, CD4 naive and CD4 memory were each run on three plates, CD8 naive on two plates, and CD8 memory on one plate. The study deeply sequenced blood TCR repertoires of five healthy adults to estimate repertoire size and the extent of clonotype sharing between individuals. Different laboratories and diverse techniques were used to prepare libraries and sequence TCR repertoires, to increase sequencing depth and limit assay-specific biases. Leukapheresis yielded between about 0.9 and 9 billion PBMCs per donor. Results the study describes overall, beyond this receptor: Across four donors, 5% to 6% of naive CD4, around 3.3% of naive CD8, about 2% of memory CD4, and approximately 0.4% of memory CD8 clonotypes were shared. Compared with non-shared clonotypes, clonotypes shared by all four sorted-subset donors had higher generation probabilities. The small number of donors limited the genetic and exposure-history diversity represented. Rarefaction of sorted-subset datasets indicated incomplete sequencing despite the large sequencing depth. Larger estimated clonotype richness was generally found for naive subsets than for memory subsets. Pairwise subsampling indicated that sequencing depth was expected to affect the degree of clonotype sharing among donors. Sampling was restricted to blood, and TCR repertoires in tissues likely differ from the TCR repertoires found in blood.

Using the deep immunoSEQ assay, multiplex PCR amplified TCR CDR3 regions from genomic DNA. Extracted genomic DNA from each cell subset was spread evenly across all wells of several immunoSEQ 96-well plates, with each plate serving as a replicate. Each replicate PCR for sorted subsets received roughly 0.2 ug genomic DNA, equal to tens of thousands of T cell genomes. Purified libraries were quantified with a Qubit 3.0 fluorometer, sized on a Bioanalyzer 2100, and re-quantified with the KAPA Library Quantification kit. Every immunoSEQ 96-well plate was sequenced on a separate single-read 150-cycle Illumina NextSeq 550 flow cell. The authors' pipeline ran thus. Because only junctional sequences without quality scores were contained in the immunoSEQ output, filtering matching that applied to full-length reads could not be performed. Sequences were annotated with PyIR, a Python wrapper for IgBLAST v1.9, and V/J genes and CDR3 were assigned using IMGT germline references. Any read was removed if the V/J assignment was weak (E-value above 1e-6), the CDR3 was missing, or the read contained stop codons, out-of-frame junctions, or ambiguous translated residues. A V3J clonotype was defined by an identical inferred V gene, J gene, and CDR3 amino acid sequence. To compute the percentage overlap between repertoires, the number of shared unique clonotypes was divided by the size of the smaller repertoire. Three approaches were used to assess repertoire richness: RTK rarefaction, the Chao1 estimator, and Recon v2.1 estimates of unobserved clonotypes. Generation probabilities for all TCRbeta clonotypes obtained by the gDNA method from a few donors were computed using OLGA. The clones in this table, taken by TCRdb from immuneACCESS, are in-frame only. Not every clone is retained; where verified, under half of the shortfall comes from an unresolved V gene, and the cause of the rest is unknown. V and J calls and clone size come straight from that table; D and trimming were deduced from the DNA. Across this sample there are 2 million to 2.5 million clones, with 80% to 95% seen only once. Together, the top ten hold 0.3% to 0.4% of the sample.

The germline V gene (reference sequence) specifies GTSNPN as CDR1 and SVGIG as CDR2. The CDR3 contains 13 residues, cysteine and phenylalanine counted. Only CDR3 DNA is held: 39 bases, read in frame from base 1. Trimming takes 0 bases off V and 6 bases off J; junction bases not matched to a gene: 1. Notes on this clone: Its antigen remains unidentified. Base qualities are not recorded, but no much larger clone differs from it by a single base. The identical CDR3 is also encoded by other nucleotide sequences in the sample.

The donors were healthy, HIV-negative adults who had no recently reported acute infections or vaccinations. Every donor was a Caucasian adult residing in Nashville, Tennessee, USA. CD4+ T cells were enriched by magnetic negative selection; naive cells were then positively selected on CD45RA, and the negative fraction formed the memory subset. Blood was collected by leukapheresis, and PBMCs were isolated by Ficoll-Histopaque density gradient centrifugation and then cryopreserved in liquid nitrogen vapor phase. Analytical flow cytometry was used to check the purity and quantity of each magnetically sorted T cell population. Genomic DNA was isolated from every sorted fraction and measured by UV absorbance on a Nanodrop 2000c.

The TCR comes from a man between 18 and 35 years old in good health. Some clones in this sample may be carry-over from other donors' samples. The sample taken for sequencing was naive CD4+ T cells from PBMCs. This sample's cell subset or site label indicates: CD45RA+ positively selected. The rearrangement joined TRBV30 to TRBJ2-2, with 7 bases matching TRBD1. The DNA sequence reads TGTGCCTGGAGTGTTAGGGGGCCCGGGGAGCTGTTTTTT. It specifies CAWSVRGPGELFF.